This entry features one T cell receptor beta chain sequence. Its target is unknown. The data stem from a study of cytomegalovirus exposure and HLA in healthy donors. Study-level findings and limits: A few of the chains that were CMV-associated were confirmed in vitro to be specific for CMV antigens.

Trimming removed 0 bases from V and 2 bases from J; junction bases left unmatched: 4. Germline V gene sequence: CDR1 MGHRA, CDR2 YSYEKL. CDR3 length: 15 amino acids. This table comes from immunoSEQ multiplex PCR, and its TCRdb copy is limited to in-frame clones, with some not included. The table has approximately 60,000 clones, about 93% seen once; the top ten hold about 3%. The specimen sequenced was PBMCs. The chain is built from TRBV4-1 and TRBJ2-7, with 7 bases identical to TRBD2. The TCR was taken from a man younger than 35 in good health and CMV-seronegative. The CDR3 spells CASSQDGRGTYEQYF. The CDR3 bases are TGCGCCAGCAGCCAAGATGGGCGGGGGACCTACGAGCAGTACTTC.